This T cell receptor (beta chain) was sequenced during a study of shared T cell receptors in the human thymus. Sequencing was performed with immunoSEQ multiplex PCR; in TCRdb, only in-frame clones are kept and a portion is missing. The table records about 380,000 clones, 85% to 95% of them present only once. The germline V gene has CDR1 MNHEY and CDR2 SMNVEV (reference sequence). The CDR3 has 18 residues. Trimming at V came to 5 bases and at J to 5 bases, leaving 12 bases not matched to a gene. The specimen was thymocytes. The source of this sequence is a human donor. J is TRBJ2-7 and V is TRBV27; 16 bases agree with TRBD2. The CDR3 bases are TGTGCCAGCAGTCGGGATCCGGGACTAGCGGGAGGGACGCACGAGCAGTACTTC. Translated, it gives CASSRDPGLAGGTHEQYF.